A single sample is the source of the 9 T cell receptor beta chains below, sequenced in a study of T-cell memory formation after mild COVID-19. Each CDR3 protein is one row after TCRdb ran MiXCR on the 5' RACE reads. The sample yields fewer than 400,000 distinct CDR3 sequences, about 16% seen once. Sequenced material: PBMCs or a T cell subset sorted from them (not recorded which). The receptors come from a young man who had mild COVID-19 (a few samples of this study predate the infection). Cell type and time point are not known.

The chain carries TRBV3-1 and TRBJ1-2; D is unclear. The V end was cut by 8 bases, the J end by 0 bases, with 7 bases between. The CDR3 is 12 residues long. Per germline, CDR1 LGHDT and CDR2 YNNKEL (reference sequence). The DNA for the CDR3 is TGTGCCAGCGGAAGCCCTAACTATGGCTACACCTTC. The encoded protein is CASGSPNYGYTF.

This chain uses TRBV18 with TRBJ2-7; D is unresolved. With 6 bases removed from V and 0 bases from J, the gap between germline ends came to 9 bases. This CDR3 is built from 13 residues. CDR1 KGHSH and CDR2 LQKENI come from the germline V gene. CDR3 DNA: TGTGCCAGCTCTCAGCGAGTCTCCTACGAGCAGTACTTC. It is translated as CASSQRVSYEQYF.

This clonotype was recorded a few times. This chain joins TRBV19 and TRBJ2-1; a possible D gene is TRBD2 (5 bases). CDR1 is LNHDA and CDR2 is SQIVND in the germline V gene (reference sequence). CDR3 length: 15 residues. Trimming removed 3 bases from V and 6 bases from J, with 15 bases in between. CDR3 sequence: CASSITGTSGNEQFF. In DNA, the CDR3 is TGTGCCAGTAGTATTACTGGAACTAGTGGCAATGAGCAGTTCTTC. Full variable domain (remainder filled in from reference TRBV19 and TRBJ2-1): DGGITQSPKYLFRKEGQNVTLSCEQNLNHDAMYWYRQDPGQGLRLIYYSQIVNDFQKGDIAEGYSVSREKKESFPLTVTSAQKNPTAFYLCASSITGTSGNEQFFGPGTRLTVL.

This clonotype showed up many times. The CDR3 DNA is TGTGCCAGCAGCTCGGGACGGAGCCTTGAGCAGTACTTC. Protein: CASSSGRSLEQYF. The chain links TRBV7-9 to TRBJ2-7; tentatively, D is TRBD1 or TRBD2 (5 bases each). Germline CDR1 SEHNR, CDR2 FQNEAQ (reference sequence). The CDR3 covers 13 residues. The germline V and J ends were trimmed by 4 bases and 7 bases, with 14 bases remaining between them. Using reference TRBV7-9 and TRBJ2-7 for the parts outside the CDR3, the full variable domain is DTGVSQNPRHKITKRGQNVTFRCDPISEHNRLYWYRQTLGQGPEFLTYFQNEAQLEKSRLLSDRFSAERPKGSFSTLEIQRTEQGDSAMYLCASSSGRSLEQYFGPGTRLTVT.

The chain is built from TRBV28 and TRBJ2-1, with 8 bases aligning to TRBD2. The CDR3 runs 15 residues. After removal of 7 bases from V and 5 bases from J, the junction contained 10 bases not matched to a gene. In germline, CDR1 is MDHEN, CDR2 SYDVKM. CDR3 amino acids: CASTGTRGGDNEQFF. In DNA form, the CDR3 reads TGTGCCAGCACCGGAACCCGGGGGGGGGACAATGAGCAGTTCTTC.

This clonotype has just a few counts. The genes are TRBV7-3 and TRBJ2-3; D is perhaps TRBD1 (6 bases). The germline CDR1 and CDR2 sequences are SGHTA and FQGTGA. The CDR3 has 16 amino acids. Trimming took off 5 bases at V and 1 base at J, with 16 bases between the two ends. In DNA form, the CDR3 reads TGTGCCAGCAGCGCGACAGGTCGACCTGGCACAGATACGCAGTATTTT. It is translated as CASSATGRPGTDTQYF.

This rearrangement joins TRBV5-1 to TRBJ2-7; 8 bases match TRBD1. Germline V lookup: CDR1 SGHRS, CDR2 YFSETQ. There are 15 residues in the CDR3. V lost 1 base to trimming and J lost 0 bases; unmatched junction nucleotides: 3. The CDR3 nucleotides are TGCGCCAGCAGCTTGTCCACAGGGGGCTCCTACGAGCAGTACTTC. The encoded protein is CASSLSTGGSYEQYF.

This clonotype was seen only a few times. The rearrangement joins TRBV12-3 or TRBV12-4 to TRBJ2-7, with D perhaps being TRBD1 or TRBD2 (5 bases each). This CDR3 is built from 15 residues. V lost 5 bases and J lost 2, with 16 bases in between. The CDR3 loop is CASSPGAGSTYEQYV. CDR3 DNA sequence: TGTGCCAGCAGTCCCGGGGCAGGGAGTACCTACGAGCAGTACGTC.

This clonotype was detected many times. The CDR3 spells CASSESRGNTEAFF. The DNA of the CDR3 is TGCGCCAGCAGTGAGTCGAGGGGGAACACTGAAGCTTTCTTT. The chain combines TRBV10-1 with TRBJ1-1; possibly TRBD1 for D (5 bases). The CDR3 length is 14 residues. V lost 0 bases, J lost 1 base, and 6 bases lay in between. Germline CDR1 WNHNN, CDR2 SYGVQD (reference sequence).